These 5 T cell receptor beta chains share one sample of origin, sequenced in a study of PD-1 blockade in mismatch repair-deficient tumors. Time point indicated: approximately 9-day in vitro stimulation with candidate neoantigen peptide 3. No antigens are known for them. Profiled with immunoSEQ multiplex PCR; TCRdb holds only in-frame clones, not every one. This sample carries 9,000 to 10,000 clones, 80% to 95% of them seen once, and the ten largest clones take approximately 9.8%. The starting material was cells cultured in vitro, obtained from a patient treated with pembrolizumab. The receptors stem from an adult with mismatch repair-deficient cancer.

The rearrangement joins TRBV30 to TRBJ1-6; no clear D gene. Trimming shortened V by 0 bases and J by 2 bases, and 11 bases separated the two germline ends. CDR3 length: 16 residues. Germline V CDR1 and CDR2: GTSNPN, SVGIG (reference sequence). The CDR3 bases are TGTGCCTGGAGTGTCCCTCCGGGAACCTATAATTCACCCCTCCACTTT. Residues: CAWSVPPGTYNSPLHF.

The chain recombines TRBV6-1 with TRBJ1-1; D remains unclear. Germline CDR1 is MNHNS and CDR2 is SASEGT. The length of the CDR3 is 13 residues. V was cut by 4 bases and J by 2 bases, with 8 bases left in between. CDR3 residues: CASSGWKNTEAFF. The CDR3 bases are TGTGCCAGCAGTGGTTGGAAAAACACTGAAGCTTTCTTT.

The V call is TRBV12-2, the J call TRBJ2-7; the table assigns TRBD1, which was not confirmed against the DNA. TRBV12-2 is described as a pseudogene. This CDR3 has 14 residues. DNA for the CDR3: TGTGCAAGTCGCTCCGGGGACAGGGCGGACGAGCAGTACTTC. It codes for CASRSGDRADEQYF.

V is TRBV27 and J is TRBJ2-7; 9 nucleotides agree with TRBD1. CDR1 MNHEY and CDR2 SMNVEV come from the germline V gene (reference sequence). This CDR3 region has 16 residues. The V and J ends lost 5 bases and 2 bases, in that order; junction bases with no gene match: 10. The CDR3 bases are TGTGCCAGCAGTATCAGACAGGGGGTGTACCCCTACGAGCAGTACTTC. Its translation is CASSIRQGVYPYEQYF.

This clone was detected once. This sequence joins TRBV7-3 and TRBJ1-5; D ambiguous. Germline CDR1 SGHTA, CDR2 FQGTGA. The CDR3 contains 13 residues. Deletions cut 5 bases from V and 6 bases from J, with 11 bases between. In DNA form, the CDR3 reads TGTGCCAGCAGCCAAGGGTATTCTCAGCCCCAGCATTTT. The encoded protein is CASSQGYSQPQHF.